This T cell receptor beta chain was sequenced during a study of cytomegalovirus exposure and HLA in healthy donors. In the PCR, 60 Vbeta and 13 Jbeta primers were used. Authors' processing steps: Unique TCR beta chains numbered approximately 80 million in a later analysis, with roughly 10 million shared. The data were produced by immunoSEQ multiplex PCR, yet TCRdb's version contains in-frame clones alone and is incomplete. V and J calls and clone size are copied from that table; D and trimming were computed from the DNA. The table has about 160,000 clones, about 77% seen once. The CDR3 covers 11 residues. Germline V gene sequence: CDR1 DFQATT, CDR2 SNEGSKA (reference sequence). The V gene lost 6 bases and the J gene lost 6 bases, with 12 bases spanning the gap.

The sequenced sample consisted of PBMCs. The chain is built from TRBV20-1 and TRBJ2-7; no definite D call. The clonotype comes from a young man in good health and CMV-seropositive. The CDR3 sequence: CSAQTQTEQYF. The CDR3 nucleotides read TGCAGTGCCCAGACACAAACCGAGCAGTACTTC.